Shown below are 2 T cell receptor beta chains from a single sample sequenced in a study of blood T cell repertoires in COVID-19. Profiled with immunoSEQ multiplex PCR; TCRdb holds only in-frame clones, not every one. The data show some 250,000 clones, 80% to 85% seen once. Sample: peripheral blood. Receptors originate from a man in his forties or fifties with active or convalescent COVID-19.

The CDR3 region has the DNA TGTGCCAGCTCACCACCGACAGGGGAGGGCACTGAAGCTTTCTTT. Protein sequence: CASSPPTGEGTEAFF. The V and J genes are TRBV18 and TRBJ1-1, with TRBD1 matching over 8 bases. CDR3 length: 15 residues. The germline gives CDR1 KGHSH, CDR2 LQKENI. The ends lost 0 bases at V and 4 bases at J; junction bases unmatched: 4.

The chain recombines TRBV14 with TRBJ2-3, with D unclear. The CDR3 is 14 residues long. Germline lookup yields CDR1 SGHDN and CDR2 FVKESK. V was pared by 3 bases and J by 1 base, with 8 bases between. CDR3 DNA: TGTGCCAGCAGCCACAGTCCCCGCACAGATACGCAGTATTTT. Amino acids: CASSHSPRTDTQYF. Using reference TRBV14 and TRBJ2-3 for the parts outside the CDR3, the full variable domain is EAGVTQFPSHSVIEKGQTVTLRCDPISGHDNLYWYRRVMGKEIKFLLHFVKESKQDESGMPNNRFLAERTGGTYSTLKVQPAELEDSGVYFCASSHSPRTDTQYFGPGTRLTVL.